A selection of T cell receptor beta chains follows, all from one sample in a study of identical twins. In TCRdb, the 5' RACE reads were re-called with MiXCR into one record per CDR3 protein. In the table there are roughly 710,000 distinct CDR3 sequences, around 6% of which are singletons. The sample taken for sequencing was naive T cells sorted from blood. These receptors originate from a man aged 18 to 30 in good health. Each CDR3 is given with its conserved first and last residue. D genes are given only for firm matches. Size values are once, few and many counts, or a class for expanded clones, and some rows have none.

V,D,size,J,CDR3,DNA
TRBV7-2,.,.,TRBJ1-1,CASSGGVNTEAFF,TGTGCCAGCAGCGGGGGGGTGAACACTGAAGCTTTCTTT
TRBV5-1,.,many,TRBJ1-1,CASSSLRGDTEAFF,TGCGCCAGCAGCAGCCTTAGGGGGGACACTGAAGCTTTCTTT
TRBV20-1,.,many,TRBJ2-5,CSADLAGGSKETQYF,TGCAGTGCTGACCTGGCCGGGGGTTCCAAAGAGACCCAGTACTTC
TRBV28,TRBD1,many,TRBJ1-5,CASSRTGEGNQPQHF,TGTGCCAGCAGCCGGACAGGGGAGGGCAATCAGCCCCAGCATTTT
TRBV15,.,.,TRBJ2-3,CATSRVTPDTQYF,TGTGCCACCAGCAGAGTAACCCCAGATACGCAGTATTTT
TRBV7-8,.,.,TRBJ2-7,CASSLVLGSYEQYF,TGTGCCAGCAGCTTAGTTTTAGGGTCCTACGAGCAGTACTTC
TRBV5-1,TRBD1,many,TRBJ1-2,CASSSTGTGADGYTF,TGCGCCAGCAGCAGCACCGGGACAGGAGCTGATGGCTACACCTTC
TRBV12-3/TRBV12-4,TRBD2,.,TRBJ2-1,CASSLSLARYNEQFF,TGTGCCAGCAGTTTATCACTAGCGCGGTACAATGAGCAGTTCTTC
TRBV15,.,many,TRBJ2-2,CATRTGTYTGELFF,TGTGCCACCCGTACCGGGACTTACACCGGGGAGCTGTTTTTT
TRBV5-1,.,many,TRBJ2-2,CASSEARKTGELFF,TGCGCCAGCTCAGAAGCTCGGAAGACCGGGGAGCTGTTTTTT
TRBV12-3/TRBV12-4,.,few,TRBJ1-2,CASSSGRNYGYTF,TGTGCCAGCAGTTCAGGGCGAAACTATGGCTACACCTTC
TRBV20-1,.,many,TRBJ2-5,CSARADTVQETQYF,TGCAGTGCCCGAGCGGACACTGTTCAAGAGACCCAGTACTTC
TRBV7-2,.,many,TRBJ1-2,CASSLGSVNYGYTF,TGTGCCAGCAGCTTAGGATCCGTTAACTATGGCTACACCTTC
TRBV20-1,TRBD2,many,TRBJ2-1,CSARGSSGSDNEQFF,TGCAGTGCTAGAGGGAGTAGCGGGAGTGACAATGAGCAGTTCTTC
TRBV7-2,.,few,TRBJ2-3,CASSLAGALADTQYF,TGTGCCAGCAGCTTAGCAGGGGCATTGGCAGATACGCAGTATTTT
TRBV15,TRBD1,many,TRBJ2-1,CATSRRPGQGEVNEQFF,TGTGCCACCAGCAGAAGACCGGGACAGGGGGAAGTCAATGAGCAGTTCTTC
TRBV7-2,.,.,TRBJ2-5,CASSPPGAGRSETQYF,TGTGCCAGCAGCCCCCCGGGGGCGGGTAGGAGCGAGACCCAGTACTTC
TRBV5-1,TRBD1,many,TRBJ1-6,CASSWDRSSPLHF,TGCGCCAGCAGCTGGGACAGGTCTTCACCCCTCCACTTT
TRBV6-5,.,many,TRBJ2-5,CASSYAGLQETQYF,TGTGCCAGCAGTTACGCTGGTTTGCAAGAGACCCAGTACTTC
TRBV7-2,.,few,TRBJ2-5,CASSLGFGGAQTQYF,TGTGCCAGCAGCTTAGGCTTCGGGGGCGCACAGACCCAGTACTTC